The T cell receptor beta chain described here comes from a study of blood T cell repertoires in COVID-19 (dated by TCRdb to 2020 to 2021). At the level of the whole study: Samples from collaborators originated in the United States, Italy and Spain and spanned both the acute and convalescent phases of COVID-19. The material from the prospective study consisted of cDNA or gDNA derived from T cells, B-cell-depleted T cells, or PBMCs. HLA class I and class II types, where available, came from metadata supplied by the sample provider rather than from assay-based typing. A de-identified subject ID, COVID-19 status, age in years and sex were almost always included in the sample metadata. Deeply sampled blood TCRbeta repertoires from subjects exposed to, actively infected with, or recovered from COVID-19 were included in the dataset. The repertoires were released in a freely available public database meant as a resource for research on the immune response to SARS-CoV-2. Samples were obtained from the ongoing ImmuneRACE study (first 160 participants) and from about 1,300 subjects provided by 6 global collaborators. General findings and caveats noted by the study authors: The quantity of clinical and demographic metadata differed by source and by participant and was supplied without curation.

The germline V gene provides CDR1 MNHEY and CDR2 SVGAGI. The junction carries 16 bases between V and J, which are trimmed by 6 bases and 7 bases respectively. Including cysteine and phenylalanine, the CDR3 has 15 amino acids. Here the CDR3 DNA is all that survives: 45 bases in frame from base 1. TCRbeta CDR3 regions were amplified from genomic DNA using the immunoSEQ Assay, a bias-controlled multiplex PCR. In the source study's methods: Within the assay, amplification of reference gene primers was used to estimate how many nucleated cells each sample contained. Sequence reads were collapsed and filtered to measure the absolute abundance of every unique TCRbeta CDR3 rearrangement. Productive Simpson clonality was computed per sample as the square root of Simpson's diversity index over productive rearrangements. As stored in TCRdb, this immuneACCESS dataset retains in-frame rearrangements with V and J assigned. A fraction of the clones does not appear; measured against another copy, unresolved V genes explain less than half of the discrepancy, and the remainder lacks a known reason. The V and J calls and clone size are taken from that table; D and trimming were inferred from the DNA. In all, the sample holds about 270,000 clones, and approximately 89% of those were seen once. The ten largest account for roughly 2.9% of the sample.

Enrolling through a virtual design, the prospective study's participants ranged in age from roughly 18 to 95 years and lived across 20 to 30 United States geographic areas. To assign participants to cohorts, the prospective study relied on clinical history that participants themselves reported in a screening survey and a study questionnaire. Exposed participants were defined as having been in contact with someone with a PCR-confirmed or clinician-diagnosed COVID-19 case within 2 weeks of study entry. Each participant in the prospective study had whole blood, serum and a nasopharyngeal or oropharyngeal swab collected by mobile phlebotomists. Over a 2-month period, participants in the prospective study had the option of providing additional blood draws and questionnaires. Before DNA extraction, prospective study blood samples were shipped either frozen or at room temperature. This clone was counted a single time. Its target antigen remains unknown. The sample holds no much larger clone one base away, and base qualities are not on file.

The chain uses TRBV6-5 and TRBJ1-6; TRBD1 is perhaps the D gene, given 5 matching bases. Sequencing was carried out using PBMCs or T cells enriched from blood (not recorded which). The TCR sequence derives from a man aged 35 to 55 who had been exposed to COVID-19. The DNA reads TGTGCCAGCAGATTGATGGTCGGGGGGAATTCACCCCTCCACTTT. Protein translation: CASRLMVGGNSPLHF.